The rows below give T cell receptor beta chains drawn from one sample of a study of radiotherapy plus CTLA-4 blockade in lung cancer. Clones were sequenced by immunoSEQ multiplex PCR, and TCRdb holds only the in-frame ones, with some missing. The repertoire holds tens of thousands of clones, with 60% to 80% as singletons. This material consisted of peripheral blood, taken from a patient treated with radiotherapy plus ipilimumab. These receptors were taken from a human donor with non-small cell lung cancer who had stable disease on radiotherapy plus ipilimumab. CDR3s leave out the opening cysteine and the closing phenylalanine or tryptophan. The D gene is left open where the match is weak.

V: TRBV15; D: TRBD2; J: TRBJ2-5; CDR3: ATSIGTSGSETQY
V: TRBV25-1; D: NA; J: TRBJ1-2; CDR3: ASSEYEGLIGYT
V: TRBV4-1; D: NA; J: TRBJ2-6; CDR3: ASSQVLDTSGANVPT
V: TRBV2; D: NA; J: TRBJ1-5; CDR3: ASREGENQPQH
V: TRBV9; D: NA; J: TRBJ2-3; CDR3: ASSVALPDTQY
V: TRBV29-1; D: NA; J: TRBJ1-2; CDR3: SVDKNYGYT
V: TRBV9; D: TRBD1; J: TRBJ1-1; CDR3: ASSAGQGNTEAF
V: TRBV19; D: TRBD1; J: TRBJ2-5; CDR3: ASSSYGDRGGETQY
V: TRBV7-8; D: NA; J: TRBJ1-1; CDR3: ASSIRPGGATEAF
V: TRBV5-6; D: TRBD1; J: TRBJ1-2; CDR3: ASSLALFLTGEGYT
V: TRBV7-9; D: NA; J: TRBJ2-7; CDR3: ASSQDGLSSSYEQY
V: TRBV5-6; D: NA; J: TRBJ2-7; CDR3: ASSLWTRSSYEQY
V: TRBV7-9; D: NA; J: TRBJ1-1; CDR3: ASSKISAENTEAF
V: TRBV27; D: NA; J: TRBJ2-5; CDR3: ASSFGPGTRAY
V: TRBV5-1; D: TRBD1; J: TRBJ1-3; CDR3: ASSLQGTGNTIY
V: TRBV6-5; D: NA; J: TRBJ2-1; CDR3: ASSYQGTPNEQF
V: TRBV5-1; D: TRBD1; J: TRBJ2-5; CDR3: ASSLAGQGVETQY
V: TRBV19; D: NA; J: TRBJ1-5; CDR3: ASSSNFRGNQPQH
V: TRBV27; D: NA; J: TRBJ2-3; CDR3: ASSFYFGDTDTQY
V: TRBV19; D: NA; J: TRBJ1-3; CDR3: ASSQSLSGNTIY
V: TRBV7-9; D: NA; J: TRBJ2-7; CDR3: ASSLEGRRTRYEQY
V: TRBV13; D: NA; J: TRBJ1-3; CDR3: ASSQAASGNTIY
V: TRBV5-1; D: NA; J: TRBJ2-2; CDR3: ASSLAPTGELF
V: TRBV5-1; D: NA; J: TRBJ1-6; CDR3: ASSFGTTSSFPLH
V: TRBV7-6; D: NA; J: TRBJ1-5; CDR3: ASSLLDLGPQH
V: TRBV2; D: NA; J: TRBJ1-5; CDR3: ASKEGTGEPQH
V: TRBV7-9; D: NA; J: TRBJ2-6; CDR3: ASSSSGANVLT
V: TRBV7-8; D: TRBD1; J: TRBJ1-1; CDR3: ASSLRTGIMNTEAF
V: TRBV10-2; D: TRBD2; J: TRBJ2-5; CDR3: ASLGAGGLQETQY